The source of this T cell receptor (beta chain) is a study of shared clonotypes between healthy human individuals. Overall study: Each donor's CD8 memory used one plate, CD8 naive two, each CD4 subset three.

This clone showed up just once. Its specificity is not known. This sample also contains other DNA sequences that code for the same CDR3. Findings and caveats of the study: Generation probabilities were higher for clonotypes shared across all four sorted-subset donors than for unshared ones. Memory subsets had estimated richness that was generally smaller than that of naive subsets. The study found about 4.6% of naive CD4 clonotypes shared across a few donors.

The table came from immunoSEQ multiplex PCR; TCRdb's copy has only in-frame clones and leaves some out. The sample has some 1.1 million clones; approximately 77% are singletons. The CDR3 has 13 residues. Trimming removed 3 bases at V and 2 bases at J, with 8 bases between. The germline gives CDR1 KGHSH, CDR2 LQKENI. The V gene is TRBV18, the J gene TRBJ2-7; a possible D gene is TRBD2 (6 bases). The sequence derives from a young man in good health. Some clones in this sample may be carry-over from other donors' samples. The sequencing sample was made of memory CD4+ T cells from PBMCs. The subset denotes: CD45RA-negative fraction. CDR3 nucleotide sequence: TGTGCCAGCTCACCGGGGGGTCCCTACGAGCAGTACTTC. The encoded protein is CASSPGGPYEQYF.